The rows below give T cell receptor beta chains drawn from one sample of a study of PD-1 blockade in classical Hodgkin lymphoma. Only in-frame clones appear in the TCRdb table, and some are missing; sequencing was by immunoSEQ multiplex PCR. The table shows 25,000 to 35,000 clones, with 70% to 80% occurring only once. This sample comprised CD4+ T cells from blood, obtained before the fourth cycle of nivolumab. These receptors were collected from a human donor with classical Hodgkin lymphoma. Each CDR3 is given with its conserved first and last residue. The order of the fields is CDR3 DNA, CDR3 protein, clone size, V gene, J gene, D gene. D genes are given only for firm matches. Size tells how often a clone was seen (once, few, many) or the class of an expanded clone, and some rows leave it out.

TGTGCCAGCAGTTATTCGGGGGGCCACCCGAATGAGCAGTTCTTC	CASSYSGGHPNEQFF	-	TRBV6-5	TRBJ2-1	-
TGTGCCAGCTCACCCAGTCCGATACTGAACACTGAAGCTTTCTTT	CASSPSPILNTEAFF	-	TRBV18	TRBJ1-1	-
TGTGCCAGTAGTCCGGGGGCTGGGGAGCGACCCCTCCACTTT	CASSPGAGERPLHF	-	TRBV19	TRBJ1-6	-
TGTGCCACCAGCAGAGAGACCATGACCACTGAAGCTTTCTTT	CATSRETMTTEAFF	-	TRBV15	TRBJ1-1	-
TGCGCCAGCAGCTTACTCGGGGGGACCGGGGAGCTGTTTTTT	CASSLLGGTGELFF	-	TRBV5-1	TRBJ2-2	TRBD2
TGTGCCATCAGTGAAGGGGACAGGACCGGGGAGCTGTTTTTT	CAISEGDRTGELFF	-	TRBV10-3	TRBJ2-2	TRBD1
TGTGCCAGCGGGAGGGGGTACAATGAGCAGTTCTTC	CASGRGYNEQFF	once	TRBV6-5	TRBJ2-1	-
TGCGCCAGCAGCTCGGGCAGCTCTAGCACAGATACGCAGTATTTT	CASSSGSSSTDTQYF	-	TRBV5-1	TRBJ2-3	-
TGTGCCAGCAGTAAGACAGGGGGGGGGTCCTACGAGCAGTACTTC	CASSKTGGGSYEQYF	-	TRBV6-5	TRBJ2-7	TRBD1
TGTGCCAGCAGCTTATCCGGACTAGCGAGTGCCACAGATACGCAGTATTTT	CASSLSGLASATDTQYF	-	TRBV11-2	TRBJ2-3	TRBD2
TGTGCCAGCAGCACGACTAGAAGCTCCTACGAGCAGTACTTC	CASSTTRSSYEQYF	-	TRBV5-4	TRBJ2-7	-
TGTGCCAGCAGCCAGTCACTAGCGGGGGGGATCCGTGAGCAGTTCTTC	CASSQSLAGGIREQFF	-	TRBV7-2	TRBJ2-1	TRBD2
TGTGCCAGCAGGATAGCGGGAGGTCAAGAGACCCAGTACTTC	CASRIAGGQETQYF	-	TRBV6-6	TRBJ2-5	TRBD2
TGTGCCAGCAGCCGGGACAGTTTCTACACCGGGGAGCTGTTTTTT	CASSRDSFYTGELFF	-	TRBV5-5	TRBJ2-2	TRBD1
TGCGCCAGCAGCCCGGACAGGGTTAATTCACCCCTCCACTTT	CASSPDRVNSPLHF	few	TRBV5-1	TRBJ1-6	TRBD1
TGTGCCAGCAGCTTTCGAGGGGTATGGGCGAATGAAAAACTGTTTTTT	CASSFRGVWANEKLFF	-	TRBV5-6	TRBJ1-4	-